This T cell receptor beta chain stems from a study of CD8 T cells in Susac syndrome (dated by TCRdb to about 2019). Background on the whole study: Among the Susac syndrome patients who were sequenced, clinically active disease was present in over 5 and clinical remission was observed in fewer than 10. Susac syndrome patients were therapy-naive, on corticosteroids (some also receiving IVIg), or on IVIg alone at blood withdrawal. Whether CD8+ T cell activation and differentiation in Susac syndrome was antigen driven was tested using repertoire sequencing.

RNA was extracted using the RNeasy kit, and about 0.45 to 1 ug of the RNA was reverse transcribed with random hexamers. The immunoSEQ multiplex PCR assay, which covers 54 Vbeta and 13 Jbeta segments, was used to amplify TCR beta CDR3 regions. Bias from PCR amplification was corrected by using a synthetic template baseline for primer optimization and for computational correction. Regarding the original processing steps: Reads were assigned to V, D and J genes according to IMGT and analyzed in immunoSEQ Analyzer, with only productive sequences retained. Clonality was computed as one minus Shannon entropy normalized by log2 of the number of productive unique sequences. Public and private clones were assessed among the 100 most prevalent clones of each patient and control. A clone was defined as Susac-specific if it was absent from the healthy and MS cohorts, from some 1,100 published viral clones and from other ImmuneACCESS disease sequences. TCRdb reprocessing: public reads trimmed at Q25 with fastp, clones called with MiXCR, in-frame beta chains kept. Entries that share a CDR3 protein sequence are merged under the most common genes and DNA. The authors' filters were not applied to this entry. Counted in this sample were about 200,000 distinct CDR3 sequences; 90% to 95% of them appeared once. The ten largest clones take up around 0.1% of the sample.

Peripheral blood CD8+ and CD4+ T cells from healthy donors, Susac syndrome patients and multiple sclerosis patients were profiled by high-throughput TCR beta sequencing. Susac syndrome patients met recently defined diagnostic criteria for definite or probable disease. Bulk CD8+ and CD4+ T cells were purified by magnetic negative isolation, while CD8+ TEMRA cells were enriched using FACS. Blood was collected in EDTA tubes and processed within 24 hours, with PBMCs isolated through density gradient centrifugation. PBMCs destined for TCR sequencing were cryopreserved in liquid nitrogen and later thawed in a 37 °C water bath. Purity of sorted or isolated CD4+, CD8+ and CD8+ TEMRA cells was at least 90%. Taken from the germline V gene (reference sequence), the CDR1 and CDR2 loops are SGHNT and YYREEE. Including the terminal cysteine and phenylalanine, the CDR3 comprises 17 residues. The retained sequence is limited to the CDR3, 51 bases, with the frame set at the first base. V and J are truncated by 1 base and 0 bases respectively, leaving an intervening sequence of 14 bases.

What the study reported, not specific to this receptor: The CD4+ T cell repertoire of patients with Susac syndrome showed no detectable clonal expansion. The number of individuals in the TCR sequencing and HLA analysis was recognized as being relatively small.

As concerns this clonotype: It has no known antigen specificity. The input lacks base qualities; no much larger clone sits a single base away.

Sample: CD4+ T cells from PBMCs. This receptor was taken from a human donor with Susac syndrome. The chain couples TRBV5-4 to TRBJ2-4; possibly the D gene is TRBD2, per 5 matching bases. The CDR3 region has the sequence CASSLSGLALAKNIQYF. The nucleotide sequence reads as follows: TGTGCCAGCAGCTTGTCGGGCCTAGCACTAGCCAAAAACATTCAGTACTTC.